This T cell receptor beta chain was sequenced during a study of blood T cell repertoires in COVID-19. Study background: Sources were T cells, B-cell-depleted T cells, or PBMCs; the material itself was cDNA or gDNA.

Per the original methods: Amplified reference gene primers provided the basis for estimating nucleated cell counts. This table comes from immunoSEQ multiplex PCR, and its TCRdb copy is limited to in-frame clones, with some not included. For V, J and clone size, that table is used; D and trimming come from the DNA. The sample contains about 250,000 clones, roughly 84% of which appear only once. Germline V gives CDR1 SGHAT, CDR2 FQNNGV. The V gene lost 0 bases and the J gene lost 3 bases, with 9 bases spanning the gap. CDR3 length: 14 residues. The J gene is TRBJ2-7, the V gene TRBV11-2, with a tentative D call TRBD2 (5 bases). This TCR came from a woman between 40 and 55 years old who had recovered from COVID-19. Sample: peripheral blood. CDR3 sequence reads: CASSLDSVGYEQYF. The CDR3 DNA reads as TGTGCCAGCAGCTTAGATAGCGTGGGCTACGAGCAGTACTTC. The complete variable domain, with remaining parts taken from reference TRBV11-2 and TRBJ2-7, reads EAGVAQSPRYKIIEKRQSVAFWCNPISGHATLYWYQQILGQGPKLLIQFQNNGVVDDSQLPKDRFSAERLKGVDSTLKIQPAKLEDSAVYLCASSLDSVGYEQYFGPGTRLTVT.